Listed below are T cell receptor beta chains from one sample, sequenced in a study of brain T cells in children with intractable seizures. Only in-frame clones appear in the TCRdb table, and some are missing; sequencing was by immunoSEQ multiplex PCR. The sample includes a few hundred thousand clones, about 93% seen only once; the top ten take 5.7%. The sequences come from peripheral blood, collected roughly 5 months after surgery. The origin of the receptors is a boy under two years old with tuberous sclerosis and intractable seizures. Both conserved end residues are part of each CDR3. D genes are given only for firm matches. Clone size, where shown, is once, few, many, or a class for clones that have expanded.

D: .
J: TRBJ2-3
size: once
V: TRBV11-2
CDR3: CASSLSDFTDTQYF
DNA: TGTGCCAGCAGCCTCTCGGACTTCACAGATACGCAGTATTTT

D: TRBD2
J: TRBJ2-7
size: once
V: TRBV5-4
CDR3: CASSWASGSSYEQYF
DNA: TGTGCCAGCAGTTGGGCTAGCGGGAGTTCCTACGAGCAGTACTTC

D: TRBD1
J: TRBJ1-4
size: .
V: TRBV30
CDR3: CAWRGTGGRNNEKLFF
DNA: TGTGCCTGGAGGGGGACAGGGGGGAGGAATAATGAAAAACTGTTTTTT

D: TRBD1
J: TRBJ2-4
size: .
V: TRBV5-1
CDR3: CASSSLTGLDDKNIQYF
DNA: TGCGCCAGCAGCTCCTTGACAGGGCTTGATGACAAAAACATTCAGTACTTC

D: .
J: TRBJ1-1
size: .
V: TRBV19
CDR3: CASIHRPRARNTEAFF
DNA: TGTGCCAGTATTCATCGTCCCAGGGCGAGGAACACTGAAGCTTTCTTT

D: .
J: TRBJ1-4
size: .
V: TRBV29-1
CDR3: CSVEAVGGGKLFF
DNA: TGCAGCGTAGAAGCTGTGGGGGGGGGAAAACTGTTTTTT

D: .
J: TRBJ2-1
size: .
V: TRBV19
CDR3: CASTRWNEQFF
DNA: TGTGCCAGTACCAGATGGAATGAGCAGTTCTTC

D: TRBD1
J: TRBJ2-7
size: .
V: TRBV14
CDR3: CASSQGQGALDEQYF
DNA: TGTGCCAGCAGCCAGGGACAGGGGGCGTTGGACGAGCAGTACTTC

D: .
J: TRBJ2-5
size: .
V: TRBV7-6
CDR3: CASSLISTEETQYF
DNA: TGTGCCAGCAGCTTAATATCGACGGAAGAGACCCAGTACTTC

D: .
J: TRBJ2-2
size: .
V: TRBV12-3/TRBV12-4
CDR3: CASTITGELFF
DNA: TGTGCCAGCACCATCACCGGGGAGCTGTTTTTT

D: .
J: TRBJ2-4
size: .
V: TRBV19
CDR3: CASSARGASGDIQYF
DNA: TGTGCCAGTAGTGCCCGGGGAGCCTCCGGCGACATTCAGTACTTC

D: TRBD1
J: TRBJ1-1
size: .
V: TRBV7-9
CDR3: CASSNQRTDREIEAFF
DNA: TGTGCCAGCAGCAATCAAAGGACGGACAGGGAAATTGAAGCTTTCTTT

D: TRBD2
J: TRBJ2-3
size: .
V: TRBV2
CDR3: CASTSTSGSTDTQYF
DNA: TGTGCCAGCACATCGACTAGCGGGAGCACAGATACGCAGTATTTT